One and the same sample provided the 11 T cell receptor beta chains below, sequenced in a study of identical twins. TCRdb called the 5' RACE reads again in MiXCR, with one record for every CDR3 protein. The table lists roughly 230,000 distinct CDR3 sequences, around 8% of them singletons. This sample also belongs to another study, concerning yellow fever vaccine responses in identical twins.

Sequencing was done on a sample of CD8+ T cells sorted from blood. Receptors were obtained from a woman between 18 and 29 years old in good health.

The chain is built from TRBV7-9 and TRBJ2-1; 8 positions agree with TRBD1. The germline V gene encodes CDR1 SEHNR and CDR2 FQNEAQ (reference sequence). Losses at the gene ends were 2 bases for V and 3 bases for J; bases not matched to a gene: 6. This CDR3 has 16 residues. Here the CDR3 DNA reads TGTGCCAGCAGCTTAATGGGGACAGGCTACTACAATGAGCAGTTCTTC. Translation gives CASSLMGTGYYNEQFF.

This clonotype was counted only a few times. This chain connects TRBV7-9 to TRBJ2-1; 10 bases fit TRBD2. CDR1 is SEHNR, CDR2 FQNEAQ, per germline (reference sequence). The CDR3 length is 17 residues. V dropped 3 bases and J dropped 3; count of bases not matched to a gene: 8. The CDR3 DNA reads as TGTGCCAGCAGCTTCTACCAGGGACTAGCGTTCTACAATGAGCAGTTCTTC. Protein sequence: CASSFYQGLAFYNEQFF. Full variable domain (remainder filled in from reference TRBV7-9 and TRBJ2-1): DTGVSQNPRHKITKRGQNVTFRCDPISEHNRLYWYRQTLGQGPEFLTYFQNEAQLEKSRLLSDRFSAERPKGSFSTLEIQRTEQGDSAMYLCASSFYQGLAFYNEQFFGPGTRLTVL.

This clonotype was detected a few times. The J gene is TRBJ2-3, the V gene TRBV5-1, with 7 bases aligning to TRBD1. CDR3 length: 16 residues. The ends lost 5 bases at V and 6 bases at J; junction bases unmatched: 15. Germline CDR1 SGHRS, CDR2 YFSETQ. The CDR3, as DNA: TGCGCCAGCAGACAATACCCGGGACAGTCTGGGGATACGCAGTATTTT. It yields the protein CASRQYPGQSGDTQYF.

Only a few counts were recorded for this clonotype. V gene TRBV9 combines with J gene TRBJ1-2; tentative D call: TRBD1 (5 bases). The CDR3 extends over 16 amino acids. Trimming removed 3 bases at V and 5 bases at J, with 20 bases between. Germline V lookup: CDR1 SGDLS, CDR2 YYNGEE. The CDR3 DNA follows: TGTGCCAGCAGCGGATCCTACGACAGTCAAGATTATGGCTACACCTTC. As protein: CASSGSYDSQDYGYTF. Complete variable domain (other parts from reference TRBV9 and TRBJ1-2): DSGVTQTPKHLITATGQRVTLRCSPRSGDLSVYWYQQSLDQGLQFLIQYYNGEERAKGNILERFSAQQFPDLHSELNLSSLELGDSALYFCASSGSYDSQDYGYTFGSGTRLTVV.

The chain uses TRBV7-9 and TRBJ2-7, with TRBD2 matching over 13 bases. Losses at the gene ends were 5 bases for V and 7 bases for J; bases not matched to a gene: 2. The CDR3 runs to 13 residues. CDR1 is SEHNR, CDR2 FQNEAQ, per germline (reference sequence). CDR3 protein: CASSPLAGGEQYF. As DNA, the CDR3 is TGTGCCAGCAGCCCACTAGCGGGAGGGGAGCAGTACTTC.

The chain joins TRBV11-3 to TRBJ1-1; TRBD1 matches 8 bases. The CDR3 length is 14 residues. Germline loops: CDR1 SGHNT, CDR2 YENEEA. The V gene end was trimmed by 6 bases and the J gene end by 1 base; junction bases not matched to a gene: 4. As DNA, the CDR3 is TGTGCCAGCAGGGACAGGGTGGCGAACACTGAAGCTTTCTTT. Residues: CASRDRVANTEAFF.

This clonotype was picked up many times. The chain recombines TRBV12-3 or TRBV12-4 with TRBJ2-1; D possibly corresponds to TRBD2 (6 bases). The ends were cut back, 3 bases at V and 7 bases at J, with 13 bases in the middle. This CDR3 comprises 14 residues. This chain's CDR3 is CASSFGGTRNEQFF. In DNA form, the CDR3 reads TGTGCCAGCAGTTTCGGGGGAACCCGGAATGAGCAGTTCTTC.

V is TRBV11-3 and J is TRBJ2-1; 11 bases agree with TRBD2. V shed 10 bases, J shed 4 bases, and the junction held 6 bases outside the gene matches. The CDR3 is 14 amino acids. Per the germline V gene, CDR1 is SGHNT and CDR2 is YENEEA. The CDR3, as DNA: TGTGCCATCCACGGGACTAGCGGATACAATGAGCAGTTCTTC. It is translated as CAIHGTSGYNEQFF.

This clonotype was seen ten or more times. This chain connects TRBV4-3 to TRBJ2-7; D uncertain. The CDR3 spans 13 residues. The ends were cut back, 1 base at V and 5 bases at J, with 9 bases in the middle. Germline V lookup: CDR1 LGHNA, CDR2 YSLEER. The CDR3, as DNA: TGCGCCAGCAGCCAAGTGGGTGGAGACGAGCAGTACTTC. Translated: CASSQVGGDEQYF.

This clonotype has more than one count but fewer than ten. The chain uses TRBV20-1 and TRBJ2-6, with D uncertain. Germline CDR1 and CDR2: DFQATT and SNEGSKA (reference sequence). The CDR3 is made up of 15 amino acids. The V end lost 4 bases, the J end lost 0 bases, and 10 bases lay between the germline ends. The chain's CDR3 is CSAMGTRSGANVLTF. The CDR3 region has the DNA TGCAGTGCTATGGGCACACGCTCTGGGGCCAACGTCCTGACTTTC.

The sample holds a few counts of this clonotype. This chain connects TRBV24-1 to TRBJ2-2; D gene uncertain. CDR3 size: 13 residues. The germline gives CDR1 KGHDR, CDR2 SFDVKD. V lost 0 bases and J 6 bases, leaving 4 bases between the germline ends. CDR3 bases: TGTGCCACCAGTGATTTGGGACCCGGGGAGCTGTTTTTT. It codes for CATSDLGPGELFF.